The T cell receptor beta chain under discussion was sequenced for a study of T cells in tuberculosis. Findings of the study overall: T cells binding CD1B-GMM tetramer weakly possibly escaped the sort.

Profiled with immunoSEQ multiplex PCR; TCRdb holds only in-frame clones, not every one. The data contain about 59,000 clones, around 86% of them seen just once; the ten biggest clones take up 9.5% to 15%. After thawing and overnight rest, PBMC were stained with GMM-loaded CD1B tetramer, viability dye and anti-CD3 for sorting. The lipid loaded on the CD1B tetramers was C32 glucose monomycolate from Rhodococcus equi. Tetramer-negative cells, approximately 100,000 per donor, were also sorted. V lost 4 bases and J 0 bases, leaving 14 bases between the germline ends. Germline V gene data show CDR1 as SGHNT and CDR2 as YYREEE (reference sequence). The CDR3 runs 16 residues.

This receptor was taken from an adult woman with latent tuberculosis. The sample taken for sequencing was CD1b-GMM tetramer-negative cells sorted from PBMCs. The chain links TRBV5-4 to TRBJ2-1; tentatively, D is TRBD1 (6 bases). CDR3 residues: CASSQGQSASYNEQFF. The CDR3 DNA is TGTGCCAGCAGCCAAGGACAGTCAGCCTCCTACAATGAGCAGTTCTTC.